A selection of T cell receptor beta chains follows, all from one sample in a study of blood T cell repertoires in COVID-19. Profiling relied on immunoSEQ multiplex PCR, and the TCRdb table lists in-frame clones only, not all of them. The sample lists around 100,000 clones; about 86% were seen once. Sequenced: peripheral blood. Receptors were obtained from a human donor in a cohort sampled during active COVID-19. The CDR3 runs from the conserved cysteine through the conserved F or W. The order of the fields is clone size, D gene, V gene, J gene, CDR3 DNA, CDR3 protein. A D gene is named only where the DNA matches it firmly. Clone size is not always given. Where it is, it says once, few, many or a class for expanded clones.

once,TRBD1,TRBV7-9,TRBJ1-4,TGTGCCAGCAGCCCTGACAGGGGCAATGAAAAACTGTTTTTT,CASSPDRGNEKLFF
NA,NA,TRBV2,TRBJ1-4,TGTGCCAGCAGGACACGGGGGGGCCAAGAAAAACTGTTTTTT,CASRTRGGQEKLFF
NA,NA,TRBV7-9,TRBJ2-1,TGTGCCAGCAGCTTAGCGGCATACAATGAGCAGTTCTTC,CASSLAAYNEQFF
NA,TRBD2,TRBV7-9,TRBJ2-3,TGTGCCAGCAGCTCCCGGTTTAGCGGGAGTGGTACAGATACGCAGTATTTT,CASSSRFSGSGTDTQYF
once,TRBD1,TRBV2,TRBJ2-6,TGTGCCAGCAGTGACGTCGGGACAGGGAGCTCTGGGGCCAACGTCCTGACTTTC,CASSDVGTGSSGANVLTF
NA,NA,TRBV28,TRBJ2-7,TGTGCCAGCAGTTTAATCCAGCGGGTATACGAGCAGTACTTC,CASSLIQRVYEQYF
NA,NA,TRBV29-1,TRBJ2-7,TGCAGCGTAGGACTCGTTGGGGTAGGGGGGCAGTACTTC,CSVGLVGVGGQYF
NA,TRBD1,TRBV5-1,TRBJ2-5,TGCGCCAGCAGTCGACCGGGACAGGGTGGCCAAGAGACCCAGTACTTC,CASSRPGQGGQETQYF
NA,TRBD2,TRBV2,TRBJ2-3,TGTGCCAGCAGTGGGACTAGCGGGAGGGTTACGCAGTATTTT,CASSGTSGRVTQYF
once,TRBD1,TRBV28,TRBJ2-7,TGTGCCAGCAGTTTTTGGGACAGACCTTACGAGCAGTACTTC,CASSFWDRPYEQYF
NA,TRBD1,TRBV7-9,TRBJ2-5,TGTGCCAGCAGCTTAGGGGGGACAGGGGGCCGGGAGACCCAGTACTTC,CASSLGGTGGRETQYF
NA,TRBD2,TRBV19,TRBJ2-7,TGTGCCAGTAGATATACTAGCGGGAGCTCCTACGAGCAGTACTTC,CASRYTSGSSYEQYF
once,NA,TRBV23-1,TRBJ2-1,TGCGCCAGCAGCCCTTTCAATAAGACAGGTTTAAACAATGAGCAGTTCTTC,CASSPFNKTGLNNEQFF
few,TRBD2,TRBV19,TRBJ2-7,TGTGCCAGCCAGAAAGCGGGAGGGAGCTCCTACGAGCAGTACTTC,CASQKAGGSSYEQYF
once,TRBD1,TRBV6-5,TRBJ1-5,TGTGCCAGCAGGCCTGACGGCAGGGGGAGTCAGCCCCAGCATTTT,CASRPDGRGSQPQHF
NA,NA,TRBV2,TRBJ2-1,TGTGCCAGCAGTGAATTGGCGGGGACCTCCTACAATGAGCAGTTCTTC,CASSELAGTSYNEQFF